A selection of T cell receptor beta chains follows, all from one sample in a study of CD8 T cells in ankylosing spondylitis. TCRdb itself ran the 5' RACE reads through MiXCR, one entry per CDR3 protein. The sample has 250,000 or so distinct CDR3 sequences, 15% to 20% seen once. Sequences were obtained from blood, either unsorted or a sorted T cell fraction (not recorded which). The source is a male donor with ankylosing spondylitis or in good health (not recorded which). CDR3s include the opening cysteine and the closing phenylalanine or tryptophan. A D gene is named only where the DNA matches it firmly. Only part of the rows carry a size: once, few, many, or a class if the clone is expanded.

clone_size j_call v_call d_call cdr3_aa cdr3_nt
. TRBJ2-5 TRBV27 TRBD1 CASRSHATGEETQYF TGTGCCAGCAGATCTCATGCTACAGGGGAAGAGACCCAGTACTTC
. TRBJ2-3 TRBV5-5 . CASSLEGTGAREDTQYF TGTGCCAGCAGCTTGGAGGGGACGGGGGCCCGGGAAGATACGCAGTATTTT
few TRBJ2-2 TRBV6-1 TRBD2 CASSESSGSAHTGELFF TGTGCCAGCAGTGAATCTAGCGGGAGTGCGCACACCGGGGAGCTGTTTTTT
. TRBJ1-1 TRBV29-1 TRBD1 CSVEPSGGNTEAFF TGCAGCGTTGAGCCCTCAGGGGGTAACACTGAAGCTTTCTTT
. TRBJ2-2 TRBV12-3/TRBV12-4 . CASSFGSPNTGELFF TGTGCCAGCAGTTTCGGTTCCCCCAACACCGGGGAGCTGTTTTTT
. TRBJ2-7 TRBV4-1 . CASSQSSDISYEQYF TGCGCCAGCAGCCAATCCAGTGACATTTCCTACGAGCAGTACTTC
. TRBJ2-1 TRBV19 TRBD2 CASSVAGSLGNEQFF TGTGCCAGTAGTGTAGCGGGAAGTTTAGGAAATGAGCAGTTCTTC
many TRBJ2-7 TRBV7-9 . CASSLASAEQYF TGTGCCAGCAGCTTAGCTAGCGCCGAGCAGTACTTC
. TRBJ1-4 TRBV6-5 . CASSYLLIPTNEKLFF TGTGCCAGCAGTTACCTCCTAATCCCAACTAATGAAAAACTGTTTTTT
. TRBJ2-5 TRBV4-3 TRBD2 CASGQSTSGVLETQYF TGCGCCAGCGGCCAGTCGACTAGCGGGGTGTTAGAGACCCAGTACTTC
many TRBJ2-1 TRBV7-7 TRBD2 CASSLGAGVGNEQFF TGTGCTAGCAGCTTAGGAGCGGGAGTTGGCAATGAGCAGTTCTTC
many TRBJ2-7 TRBV5-1 TRBD2 CASSLGLAGVGYEQYF TGCGCCAGCAGCTTGGGTCTAGCGGGAGTCGGCTACGAGCAGTACTTC
. TRBJ1-3 TRBV4-1 . CASSELTDGNTIYF TGCGCCAGCAGCGAGCTGACTGACGGAAACACCATATATTTT
. TRBJ2-5 TRBV20-1 TRBD1 CSARAPGTEQETQYF TGCAGTGCTAGGGCCCCCGGGACAGAACAAGAGACCCAGTACTTC
. TRBJ1-1 TRBV25-1 TRBD1 CASSESSDRGIKDTEAFF TGTGCCAGCAGTGAATCGTCGGACAGGGGAATCAAGGACACTGAAGCTTTCTTT
many TRBJ2-7 TRBV20-1 . CSARDSIATVDYEQYF TGCAGTGCTAGAGATAGTATTGCGACGGTTGACTACGAGCAGTACTTC
few TRBJ2-1 TRBV4-3 . CASSQDRQAYNEQFF TGCGCCAGCAGCCAAGATCGACAGGCCTACAATGAGCAGTTCTTC
. TRBJ1-1 TRBV6-5 . CASSYQGPGAGNTEAFF TGTGCCAGCAGTTACCAGGGCCCAGGGGCCGGTAACACTGAAGCTTTCTTT
few TRBJ2-2 TRBV5-1 TRBD2 CASSLGLAGTTGELFF TGCGCCAGCAGCTTGGGACTAGCGGGGACCACCGGGGAGCTGTTTTTT
few TRBJ2-1 TRBV9 . CASSATINNEQFF TGTGCCAGCAGCGCCACGATAAACAATGAGCAGTTCTTC